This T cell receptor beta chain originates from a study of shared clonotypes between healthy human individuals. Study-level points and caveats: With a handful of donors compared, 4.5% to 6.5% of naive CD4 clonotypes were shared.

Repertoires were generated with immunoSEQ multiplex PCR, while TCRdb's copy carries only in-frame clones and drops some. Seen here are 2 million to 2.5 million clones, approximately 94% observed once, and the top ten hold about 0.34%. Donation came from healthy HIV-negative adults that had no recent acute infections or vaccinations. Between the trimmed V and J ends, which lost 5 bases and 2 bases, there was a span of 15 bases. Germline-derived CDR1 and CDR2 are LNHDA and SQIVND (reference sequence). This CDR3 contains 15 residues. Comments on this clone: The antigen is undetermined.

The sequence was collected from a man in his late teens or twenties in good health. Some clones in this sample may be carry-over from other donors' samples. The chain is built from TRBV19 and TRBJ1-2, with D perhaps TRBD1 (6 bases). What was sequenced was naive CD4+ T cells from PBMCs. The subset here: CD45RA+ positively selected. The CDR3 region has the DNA TGTGCCAGTAGTGCCACAGGGTCCCTAAACTATGGCTACACCTTC. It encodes CASSATGSLNYGYTF.